Shown below are 30 T cell receptor beta chains from a single sample sequenced in a study of cytomegalovirus exposure and HLA in healthy donors. The PCR made use of 60 Vbeta and 13 Jbeta primers. The assay was immunoSEQ multiplex PCR, and TCRdb's table has in-frame clones only and misses some. The specimen's table records more than 45,000 clones. Sequenced material: PBMCs. These receptors were taken from a woman aged 25 to 39 in good health and CMV-seropositive.

CDR3 loop: CASSLEPGDTEAFF. The CDR3 DNA sequence: TGCGCCAGCAGCTTGGAGCCAGGGGACACTGAAGCTTTCTTT. The gene calls are TRBV5-1 and TRBJ1-1, with D maybe TRBD1 (6 bases). The germline V and J ends were trimmed by 0 bases and 3 bases, with 9 bases remaining between them. CDR1 is SGHRS, CDR2 YFSETQ, per germline. This CDR3 comprises 14 residues. Variable domain in full (rest from reference TRBV5-1 and TRBJ1-1): KAGVTQTPRYLIKTRGQQVTLSCSPISGHRSVSWYQQTPGQGLQFLFEYFSETQRNKGNFPGRFSGRQFSNSRSEMNVSTLELGDSALYLCASSLEPGDTEAFFGQGTRLTVV.

The rearrangement links TRBV9 to TRBJ2-1; D perhaps matches TRBD1 (5 bases). The V end lost 4 bases, the J end lost 3 bases, and 17 bases lay between the germline ends. Germline CDR1 SGDLS, CDR2 YYNGEE. This CDR3 is built from 16 residues. This chain's CDR3 is CASSPPGKGFYNEQFF. CDR3 coding DNA: TGTGCCAGCAGCCCCCCAGGGAAAGGTTTCTACAATGAGCAGTTCTTC.

This chain links TRBV29-1 with TRBJ2-1; D perhaps matches TRBD2 (6 bases). From germline, CDR1 is SQVTM and CDR2 ANQGSEA. V shed 4 bases and J shed 8 bases, with 18 bases lying between them. The CDR3 has 14 residues. The CDR3 spells CSVGVQRVGHEQFF. The CDR3 DNA reads as TGCAGCGTTGGTGTCCAGCGGGTTGGGCATGAGCAGTTCTTC.

This CDR3 reads CASSEPTGNYYEQYF. In nucleotides, the CDR3 is TGTGCCAGCAGTGAGCCCACAGGAAACTACTACGAGCAGTACTTC. This sequence joins TRBV25-1 and TRBJ2-7, with D possibly matching TRBD1 (5 bases). The CDR3 consists of 15 residues. V lost 3 bases, J lost 3 bases, and 15 bases lay in between. From germline, CDR1 is MGHDK and CDR2 SYGVNS.

V gene TRBV7-9 combines with J gene TRBJ2-2; 9 bases line up with TRBD1. From germline, CDR1 is SEHNR and CDR2 FQNEAQ (reference sequence). V shed 6 bases and J 5 bases; nucleotides not matched to a gene: 7. The CDR3 contains 15 residues. Here the CDR3 reads CASRKQGARTGELFF. In DNA, the CDR3 is TGTGCCAGCAGAAAACAGGGGGCTAGGACCGGGGAGCTGTTTTTT.

The CDR3 spells CSVGRDSPSGANVLTF. As DNA, the CDR3 is TGCAGCGTTGGGAGGGACAGTCCGTCCGGGGCCAACGTCCTGACTTTC. The J gene is TRBJ2-6, the V gene TRBV29-1; D possibly corresponds to TRBD1 (7 bases). There are 16 residues in the CDR3. Germline V gene data show CDR1 as SQVTM and CDR2 as ANQGSEA. Deletions cut 4 bases from V and 4 bases from J, with 17 bases between.

V usage is TRBV7-2 and J usage is TRBJ2-3, with 9 bases matching TRBD2. V shed 1 base and J 4 bases; nucleotides not matched to a gene: 6. CDR3 length: 16 amino acids. Germline V gene sequence: CDR1 SGHTA, CDR2 FQGNSA. CDR3 nucleotide sequence: TGTGCCAGCAGCTTAGTAGGGACTAGCATTGCAGATACGCAGTATTTT. This encodes CASSLVGTSIADTQYF.

The rearrangement links TRBV19 to TRBJ1-1; 8 bases line up with TRBD1. Germline CDR1 reads LNHDA; CDR2 reads SQIVND (reference sequence). V dropped 1 base and J dropped 1; count of bases not matched to a gene: 8. This CDR3 contains 17 residues. CDR3 sequence (DNA): TGTGCCAGTAGTATAGGTAGACAGGGGCCAAAGAACACTGAAGCTTTCTTT. As protein: CASSIGRQGPKNTEAFF.

The genes are TRBV9 and TRBJ1-1, with D tentatively TRBD1 (6 bases). Looked up from germline, CDR1 is SGDLS and CDR2 is YYNGEE. V lost 4 bases, J lost 6 bases, and 10 bases lay in between. The length of the CDR3 is 12 residues. CDR3 in DNA: TGTGCCAGCAGCAGAACAGGGTCTGAAGCTTTCTTT. Its protein product is CASSRTGSEAFF.

This chain connects TRBV2 to TRBJ2-3; TRBD2 aligns across 12 bases. V lost 0 bases and J lost 1; bases outside the gene matches: 2. The length of the CDR3 is 17 residues. Germline V gene data show CDR1 as SNHLY and CDR2 as FYNNEI. The CDR3 sequence is CASSEAASGRGTDTQYF. The CDR3 DNA sequence: TGTGCCAGCAGTGAAGCCGCTAGCGGGAGGGGCACAGATACGCAGTATTTT.

The chain combines TRBV25-1 with TRBJ2-5; the match to TRBD1 covers 8 bases. In germline, CDR1 is MGHDK, CDR2 SYGVNS. The V gene end was trimmed by 3 bases and the J gene end by 3 bases; junction bases not matched to a gene: 9. This CDR3 is built from 16 residues. The CDR3 sequence is CASSDVQIQGEETQYF. CDR3 nucleotides: TGTGCCAGCAGTGACGTTCAGATACAGGGGGAAGAGACCCAGTACTTC. The whole variable domain, filled in from reference TRBV25-1 and TRBJ2-5, reads EADIYQTPRYLVIGTGKKITLECSQTMGHDKMYWYQQDPGMELHLIHYSYGVNSTEKGDLSSESTVSRIRTEHFPLTLESARPSHTSQYLCASSDVQIQGEETQYFGPGTRLLVL.

The V call is TRBV5-1, the J call TRBJ2-1; 10 nucleotides line up with TRBD2. V was clipped by 9 bases and J by 4 bases; unmatched bases: 13. This CDR3 has 16 amino acids. In germline, CDR1 is SGHRS, CDR2 YFSETQ. CDR3 bases: TGCGCCACAGCGGTCGAGCTAGCGGGGGAGTACAATGAGCAGTTCTTC. Encoded protein: CATAVELAGEYNEQFF.

V usage is TRBV5-1 and J usage is TRBJ2-2; D gene ambiguous. V shed 4 bases and J shed 6 bases, with 4 bases lying between them. Looked up from germline, CDR1 is SGHRS and CDR2 is YFSETQ. The CDR3 is made up of 11 amino acids. CDR3 nucleotides: TGCGCCAGCAGCCATCCCGGGGAGCTGTTTTTT. It is translated as CASSHPGELFF.

This chain links TRBV6-4 with TRBJ2-2; 7 nucleotides match TRBD1. The CDR3 length is 16 residues. J was trimmed by 4 bases and V by 0 bases; bases with no gene match: 5. Germline assignment: CDR1 MRHNA and CDR2 SNTAGT. The CDR3 is CASSDSGDRATGELFF. The DNA of the CDR3 is TGTGCCAGCAGTGACTCGGGGGACAGAGCCACCGGGGAGCTGTTTTTT.

The chain has TRBV6-1 and TRBJ2-7; TRBD2 might be the D (7 bases). The germline V gene has CDR1 MNHNS and CDR2 SASEGT. The CDR3 consists of 14 residues. Between the trimmed V and J ends, which lost 6 bases and 0 bases, there was a span of 12 bases. For the CDR3, the DNA is TGTGCCAGCAGGGGGGGGCTTAACTCCTACGAGCAGTACTTC. This sequence encodes CASRGGLNSYEQYF.

V usage is TRBV30 and J usage is TRBJ2-7, with a possible D match to TRBD1 (5 bases). CDR3 length: 14 residues. V was cut by 2 bases and J by 2 bases, with 13 bases left in between. CDR1 is GTSNPN, CDR2 SVGIG, per germline (reference sequence). This chain's CDR3 is CAWSRGTPTYEQYF. The CDR3 region has the DNA TGTGCCTGGAGTAGGGGCACCCCGACCTACGAGCAGTACTTC.

As concerns this clone: One end of the junction is discordant with germline, which a read error may explain. The chain has TRBV29-1 and TRBJ1-1; D possibly corresponds to TRBD1 (5 bases). CDR3 size: 13 residues. The germline V gene has CDR1 SQVTM and CDR2 ANQGSEA. The CDR3 coding sequence is TGCAGCGTTGAGGGGGAGGGAATCACTGAAGATTTCTTT. As protein: CSVEGEGITEDFF.

J is TRBJ2-3 and V is TRBV6-1; 11 positions agree with TRBD1. This CDR3 has 15 amino acids. The V gene end was trimmed by 5 bases and the J gene end by 5 bases; junction bases not matched to a gene: 6. CDR1 is MNHNS and CDR2 is SASEGT in the germline V gene. This CDR3 is CASSLDRGQGDTQYF. The DNA of the CDR3 is TGTGCCAGCAGTCTGGACAGGGGGCAGGGAGATACGCAGTATTTT.

The rearrangement joins TRBV14 to TRBJ1-1, with 12 bases identical to TRBD1. Trimming took 4 bases from V and 1 from J; bases not matched to a gene: 4. Germline values: CDR1 SGHDN, CDR2 FVKESK. This CDR3 has 16 residues. The CDR3 DNA follows: TGTGCCAGCAGCCCCCGGGACAGGGGGCCGAACACTGAAGCTTTCTTT. It specifies CASSPRDRGPNTEAFF.

J is TRBJ1-6 and V is TRBV5-1; the D gene is possibly TRBD1 (6 bases). V lost 5 bases and J lost 7, with 13 bases in between. CDR1 and CDR2 (germline): SGHRS, YFSETQ. The CDR3 consists of 14 residues. The CDR3 DNA reads as TGCGCCAGCAGTAGGGGGGGGACGAATTCACCCCTCCACTTT. It is translated as CASSRGGTNSPLHF.

The gene calls are TRBV6-1 and TRBJ2-1; a possible D gene is TRBD1 (6 bases). Trimming pared 8 bases from V and 5 bases from J, leaving 10 bases between. The length of the CDR3 is 12 residues. From germline, CDR1 is MNHNS and CDR2 SASEGT. The CDR3 region is CASPDRNNEQFF. The CDR3 DNA reads as TGTGCCAGCCCGGACAGAAACAATGAGCAGTTCTTC.

J is TRBJ2-7 and V is TRBV6-1; TRBD1 agrees at 10 bases. The CDR3 runs to 15 residues. The germline gives CDR1 MNHNS, CDR2 SASEGT. V lost 6 bases and J lost 7; bases outside the gene matches: 12. The CDR3 coding sequence is TGTGCCAGCAGCGGACGGGGACAGGGGACGCGTGAGCAGTACTTC. Protein product: CASSGRGQGTREQYF.

CDR3 amino acids: CASSLGGLEQFF. CDR3 in DNA: TGTGCCAGCAGCCTAGGGGGCCTCGAGCAGTTCTTC. The rearrangement uses TRBV7-9 and TRBJ2-1; 7 nucleotides align to TRBD1. The V and J ends lost 5 bases and 10 bases, in that order; junction bases with no gene match: 5. Per the germline V gene, CDR1 is SEHNR and CDR2 is FQNEAQ (reference sequence). The CDR3 has 12 amino acids.

The J gene is TRBJ1-1, the V gene TRBV30, with D tentatively TRBD1 (6 bases). Germline V gives CDR1 GTSNPN, CDR2 SVGIG (reference sequence). The CDR3 consists of 12 residues. V lost 6 bases and J lost 6, with 14 bases in between. The CDR3 region has the DNA TGTGCCTGCCGAAGGGGGGGCTCTGAAGCTTTCTTT. It is translated as CACRRGGSEAFF.

The rearrangement joins TRBV6-1 to TRBJ2-3; D is perhaps TRBD2 (5 bases). The CDR3 is 16 residues long. The germline CDR1 and CDR2 sequences are MNHNS and SASEGT. V was trimmed by 0 bases and J by 0 bases, leaving 10 bases between them. The CDR3 DNA is TGTGCCAGCAGTGAAGCCGAGGGCACTAGCACAGATACGCAGTATTTT. It encodes CASSEAEGTSTDTQYF.

The gene calls are TRBV5-1 and TRBJ2-1; 8 bases fit TRBD2. This CDR3 region has 16 residues. Germline V lookup: CDR1 SGHRS, CDR2 YFSETQ. J was trimmed by 10 bases and V by 2 bases; bases with no gene match: 14. In nucleotides, the CDR3 is TGCGCCAGCAGCTTAACTAGCGGAGCCGATCGGGGGGAGCAGTTCTTC. Translation: CASSLTSGADRGEQFF.

For this clone: An end of the junction differs from the germline gene, which may be a read error. The rearrangement links TRBV6-6 to TRBJ1-2; D ambiguous. CDR1 is MNHNY and CDR2 is SVGAGI in the germline V gene (reference sequence). The CDR3 is made up of 10 amino acids. CDR3: CASGPGSPAF. The CDR3 nucleotides read TGTGCCAGCGGCCCAGGATCACCCGCCTTC.

This chain connects TRBV19 to TRBJ1-5, with TRBD1 identical over 11 bases. The ends lost 9 bases at V and 3 bases at J; junction bases unmatched: 4. This CDR3 is 14 amino acids long. The germline CDR1 and CDR2 sequences are LNHDA and SQIVND (reference sequence). The CDR3 coding sequence is TGTGCCAGCGGGACAGGGGGTATCAATCAGCCCCAGCATTTT. It translates to CASGTGGINQPQHF.

This chain joins TRBV30 and TRBJ1-5, with D tentatively TRBD1 (5 bases). V gave up 0 bases and J gave up 5 bases, with 11 bases separating them. The CDR3 length is 14 residues. Germline V CDR1 and CDR2: GTSNPN, SVGIG (reference sequence). The CDR3 protein is CAWSVKRGDQPQHF. The CDR3, as DNA: TGTGCCTGGAGTGTCAAAAGGGGCGATCAGCCCCAGCATTTT.

This rearrangement joins TRBV15 to TRBJ1-2; D possibly corresponds to TRBD1 (5 bases). CDR3 length: 15 amino acids. Looked up from germline, CDR1 is LNHNV and CDR2 is YYDKDF (reference sequence). Trimming took 3 bases from V and 3 from J, leaving 14 bases between them. CDR3 in amino acids: CATSRGRGSDYGYTF. The CDR3 DNA is TGTGCCACCAGCAGGGGAAGGGGATCTGACTATGGCTACACCTTC.